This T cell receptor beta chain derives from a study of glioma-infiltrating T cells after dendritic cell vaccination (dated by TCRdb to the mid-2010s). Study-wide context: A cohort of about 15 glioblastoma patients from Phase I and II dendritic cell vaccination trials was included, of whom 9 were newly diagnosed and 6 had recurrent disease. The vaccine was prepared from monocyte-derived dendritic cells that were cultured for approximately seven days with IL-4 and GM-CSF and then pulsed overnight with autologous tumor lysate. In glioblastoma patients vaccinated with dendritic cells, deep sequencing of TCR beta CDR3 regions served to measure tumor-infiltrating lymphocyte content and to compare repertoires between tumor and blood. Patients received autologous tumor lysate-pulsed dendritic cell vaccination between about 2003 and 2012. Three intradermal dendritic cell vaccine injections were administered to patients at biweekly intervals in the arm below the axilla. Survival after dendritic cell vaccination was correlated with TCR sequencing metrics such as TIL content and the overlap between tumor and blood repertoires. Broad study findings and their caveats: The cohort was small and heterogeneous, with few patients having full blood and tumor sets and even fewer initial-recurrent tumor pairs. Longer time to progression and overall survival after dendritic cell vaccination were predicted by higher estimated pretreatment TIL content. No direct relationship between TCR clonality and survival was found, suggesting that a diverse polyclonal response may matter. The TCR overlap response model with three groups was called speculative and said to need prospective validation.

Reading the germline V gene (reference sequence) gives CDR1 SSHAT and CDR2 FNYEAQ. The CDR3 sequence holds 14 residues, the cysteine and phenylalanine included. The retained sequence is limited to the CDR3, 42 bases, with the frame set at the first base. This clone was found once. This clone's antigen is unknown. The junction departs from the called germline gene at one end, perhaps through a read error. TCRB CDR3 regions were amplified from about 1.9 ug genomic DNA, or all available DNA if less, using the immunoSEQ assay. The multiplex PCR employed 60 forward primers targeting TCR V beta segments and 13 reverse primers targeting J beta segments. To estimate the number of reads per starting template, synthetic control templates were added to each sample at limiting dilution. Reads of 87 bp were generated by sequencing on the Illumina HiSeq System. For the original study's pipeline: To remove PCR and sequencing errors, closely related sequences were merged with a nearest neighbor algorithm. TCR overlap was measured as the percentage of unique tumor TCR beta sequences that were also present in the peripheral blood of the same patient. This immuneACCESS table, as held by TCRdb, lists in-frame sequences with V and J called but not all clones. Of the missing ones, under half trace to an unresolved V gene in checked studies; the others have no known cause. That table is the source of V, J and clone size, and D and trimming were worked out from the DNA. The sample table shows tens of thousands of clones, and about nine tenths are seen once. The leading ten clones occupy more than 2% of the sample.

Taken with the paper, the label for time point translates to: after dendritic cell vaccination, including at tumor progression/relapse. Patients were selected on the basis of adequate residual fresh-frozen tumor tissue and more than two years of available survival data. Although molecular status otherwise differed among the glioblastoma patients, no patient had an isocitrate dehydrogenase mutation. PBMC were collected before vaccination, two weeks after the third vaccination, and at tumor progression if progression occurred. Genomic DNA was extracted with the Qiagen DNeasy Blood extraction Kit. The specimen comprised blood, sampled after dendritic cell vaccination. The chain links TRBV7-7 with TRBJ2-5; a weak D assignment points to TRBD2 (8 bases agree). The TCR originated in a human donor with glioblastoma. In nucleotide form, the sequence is TGTGCTAGCAGCTTGACAGGGACTAGGGAGACCCAGTACTTC. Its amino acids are CASSLTGTRETQYF.